This entry concerns a single T cell receptor (beta chain). The CDR3 has 19 residues. Looked up from germline, CDR1 is SGHRS and CDR2 is YFSETQ. After removal of 2 bases from V and 4 bases from J, the junction contained 16 bases not matched to a gene. These data belong to a study of blood T cell repertoires in COVID-19. Using immunoSEQ multiplex PCR, the repertoire was profiled, and TCRdb retains in-frame clones only, with some absent. The table lists around 24,000 clones, 85% to 90% of them singletons. The chain is built from TRBV5-1 and TRBJ2-3, with 10 bases lining up with TRBD1. Sequencing input: peripheral blood. This TCR was sampled from a woman aged 55-70 years with active COVID-19. Written as DNA, the CDR3 is TGCGCCAGCAGCTTTGTGTACGGGACAGGGGTTAATGGCGCAGATACGCAGTATTTT. Its protein product is CASSFVYGTGVNGADTQYF.